The clone carrying this TCR beta chain was seen more than once but under ten times. This record comes from a study of circulating CD8 cells and anti-PD-1 response in melanoma. About the study: Every 2 weeks, patients got 3 mg/kg nivolumab intravenously.

V shed 3 bases, J shed 7 bases, and the junction held 2 bases outside the gene matches. Germline V CDR1 and CDR2: MDHEN, SYDVKM. The CDR3 consists of 13 residues. From live CD3+CD8+TCRalphabeta+ cells, four PD-1 and/or TIGIT subsets were sorted. Each library started from roughly 15 ng of total RNA using the QIAseq Immune Repertoire TCR panel. TCRdb itself ran the reads through MiXCR, one entry per CDR3 protein. The sample has about 560 distinct CDR3 sequences; around a tenth are singletons. Material: CD8+ T cells from PBMCs, obtained at baseline or after one month of anti-PD-1 therapy (not recorded which). The receptor's source is a human donor with melanoma. The chain recombines TRBV28 with TRBJ2-1; 8 bases agree with TRBD1. CDR3 sequence: CASSFRGPNEQFF. Here the CDR3 DNA reads TGTGCCAGCAGTTTCAGGGGGCCAAATGAGCAGTTCTTC.